The sequence of this TCR beta chain was determined in a study of vaccination and CD4 T cells after COVID-19. This clonotype showed up just a few times. The antigen remains undetermined. Germline CDR1 DFQATT, CDR2 SNEGSKA (reference sequence). V lost 3 bases and J lost 4, with 17 bases in between. The length of the CDR3 is 15 residues. Notes on the study in general: The median SARS-CoV-2-reactive clonotype number increased from roughly 19 to 38, without statistical significance.

At the Johns Hopkins FTIC core, DNA taken from cultured CD4+ T cells was sequenced by way of the Oncomine TCR Beta short-read assay. TCRdb used MiXCR to reprocess the PCR reads, holding one entry per CDR3 protein. The sample includes 20,000 to 25,000 distinct CDR3 sequences, about 56% of them seen just once. The treatment here: roughly ten-day PBMC culture with coronavirus spike peptide pools or control peptides (ViraFEST assay). This chain joins TRBV20-1 and TRBJ2-3, with D possibly being TRBD2 (6 bases). Sequences were obtained from CD4+ T cells from blood, cultured in vitro. The TCR comes from a human donor who had recovered from COVID-19. CDR3 sequence reads: CSASPRTSTSDTQYF. Written as DNA, the CDR3 is TGCAGTGCTAGCCCCCGTACTAGCACCTCAGATACGCAGTATTTT.